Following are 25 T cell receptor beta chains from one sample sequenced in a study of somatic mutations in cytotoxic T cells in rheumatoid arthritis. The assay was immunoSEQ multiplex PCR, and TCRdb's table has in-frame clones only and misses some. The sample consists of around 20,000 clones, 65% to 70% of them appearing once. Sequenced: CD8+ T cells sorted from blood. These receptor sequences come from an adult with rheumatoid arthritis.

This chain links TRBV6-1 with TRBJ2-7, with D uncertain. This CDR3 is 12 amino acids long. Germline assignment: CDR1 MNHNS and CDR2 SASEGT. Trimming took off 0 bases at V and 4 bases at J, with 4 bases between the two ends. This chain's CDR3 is CASSEAPYEQYF. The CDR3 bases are TGTGCCAGCAGTGAAGCGCCGTACGAGCAGTACTTC.

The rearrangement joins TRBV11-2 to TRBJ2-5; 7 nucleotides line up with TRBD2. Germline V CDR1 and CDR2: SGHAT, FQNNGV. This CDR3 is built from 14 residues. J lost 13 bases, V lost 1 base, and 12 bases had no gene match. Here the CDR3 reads CASSLGFAGEPRYF. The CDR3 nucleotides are TGTGCCAGCAGCTTAGGATTTGCGGGGGAGCCTAGGTACTTC.

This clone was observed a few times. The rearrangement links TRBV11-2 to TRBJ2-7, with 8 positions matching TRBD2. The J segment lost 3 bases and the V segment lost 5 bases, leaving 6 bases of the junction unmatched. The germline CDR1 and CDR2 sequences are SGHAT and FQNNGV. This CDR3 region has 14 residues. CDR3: CASSLPAGGYEQYF. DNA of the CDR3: TGTGCCAGCAGCCTCCCCGCGGGGGGCTACGAGCAGTACTTC.

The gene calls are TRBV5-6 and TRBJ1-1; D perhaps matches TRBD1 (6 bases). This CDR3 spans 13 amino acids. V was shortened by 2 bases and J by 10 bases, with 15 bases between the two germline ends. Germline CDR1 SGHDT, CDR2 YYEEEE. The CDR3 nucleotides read TGTGCCAGCAGCTTCTCAGGGGATCTCGTAGCTTTCTTT. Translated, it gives CASSFSGDLVAFF.

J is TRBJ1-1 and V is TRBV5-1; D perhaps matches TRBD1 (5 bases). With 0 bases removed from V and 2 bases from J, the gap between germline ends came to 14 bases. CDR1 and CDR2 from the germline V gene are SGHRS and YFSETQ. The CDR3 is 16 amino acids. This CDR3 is CASSLGRQGVNTEAFF. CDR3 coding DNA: TGCGCCAGCAGCTTGGGGCGGCAGGGAGTAAACACTGAAGCTTTCTTT.

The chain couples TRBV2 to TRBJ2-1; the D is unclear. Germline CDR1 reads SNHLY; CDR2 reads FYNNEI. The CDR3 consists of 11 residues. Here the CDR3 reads CVSDTNNEQFF. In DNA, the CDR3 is TGTGTCTCCGACACCAACAATGAGCAGTTCTTC.

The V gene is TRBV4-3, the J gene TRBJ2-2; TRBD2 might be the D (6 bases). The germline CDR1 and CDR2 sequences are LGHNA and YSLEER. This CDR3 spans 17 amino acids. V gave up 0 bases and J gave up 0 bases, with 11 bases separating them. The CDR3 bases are TGCGCCAGCAGCCAAGATCGGGGGTTCGCGAACACCGGGGAGCTGTTTTTT. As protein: CASSQDRGFANTGELFF.

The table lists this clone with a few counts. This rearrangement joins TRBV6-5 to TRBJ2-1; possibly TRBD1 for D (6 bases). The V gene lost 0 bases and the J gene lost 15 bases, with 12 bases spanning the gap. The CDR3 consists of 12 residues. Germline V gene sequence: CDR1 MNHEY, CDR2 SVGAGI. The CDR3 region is CASSYSGAWLFF. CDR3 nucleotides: TGTGCCAGCAGTTACTCGGGGGCCTGGCTGTTCTTC.

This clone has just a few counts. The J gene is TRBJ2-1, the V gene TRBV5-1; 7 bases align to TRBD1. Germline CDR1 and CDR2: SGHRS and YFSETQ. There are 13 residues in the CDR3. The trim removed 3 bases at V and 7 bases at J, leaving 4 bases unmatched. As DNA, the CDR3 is TGCGCCAGCAGCTACGACAGGGTAAATGAGCAGTTCTTC. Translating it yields CASSYDRVNEQFF.

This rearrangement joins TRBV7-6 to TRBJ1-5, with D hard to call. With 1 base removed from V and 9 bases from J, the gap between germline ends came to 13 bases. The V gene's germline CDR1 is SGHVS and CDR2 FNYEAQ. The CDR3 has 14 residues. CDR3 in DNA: TGTGCCAGCAGCTTAGATCCAGGCCGGGGGCCCCAGCATTTT. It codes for CASSLDPGRGPQHF.

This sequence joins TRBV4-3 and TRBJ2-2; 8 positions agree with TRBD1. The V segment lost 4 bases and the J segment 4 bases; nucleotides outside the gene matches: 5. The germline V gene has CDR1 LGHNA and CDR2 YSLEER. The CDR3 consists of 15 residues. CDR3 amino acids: CASSPLTGGTGELFF. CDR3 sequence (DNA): TGCGCCAGCAGCCCCCTTACAGGGGGCACCGGGGAGCTGTTTTTT.

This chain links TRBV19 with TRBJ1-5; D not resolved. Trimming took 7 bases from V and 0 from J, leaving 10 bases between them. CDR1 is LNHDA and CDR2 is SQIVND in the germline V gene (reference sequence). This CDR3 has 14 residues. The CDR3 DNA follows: TGTGCCAGTACCGAGTTGCCTAGCAATCAGCCCCAGCATTTT. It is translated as CASTELPSNQPQHF.

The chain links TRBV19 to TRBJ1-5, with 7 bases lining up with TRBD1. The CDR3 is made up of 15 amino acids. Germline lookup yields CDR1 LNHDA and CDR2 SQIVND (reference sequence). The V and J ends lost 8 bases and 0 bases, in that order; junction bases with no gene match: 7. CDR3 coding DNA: TGTGCCAGTCACACAGGGGAGTATAGCAATCAGCCCCAGCATTTT. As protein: CASHTGEYSNQPQHF.

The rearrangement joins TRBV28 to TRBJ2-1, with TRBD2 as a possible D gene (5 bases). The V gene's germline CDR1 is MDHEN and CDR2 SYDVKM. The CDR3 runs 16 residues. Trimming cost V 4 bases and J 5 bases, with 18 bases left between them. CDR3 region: CASSSPREGYHNEQFF. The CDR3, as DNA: TGTGCCAGCAGTTCCCCTAGAGAGGGCTATCACAATGAGCAGTTCTTC.

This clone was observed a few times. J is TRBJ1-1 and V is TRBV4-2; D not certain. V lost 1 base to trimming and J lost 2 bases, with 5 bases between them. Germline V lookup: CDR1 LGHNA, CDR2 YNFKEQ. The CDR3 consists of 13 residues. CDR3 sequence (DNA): TGTGCCAGCAGCCAAGGGGAAAACACTGAAGCTTTCTTT. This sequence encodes CASSQGENTEAFF.

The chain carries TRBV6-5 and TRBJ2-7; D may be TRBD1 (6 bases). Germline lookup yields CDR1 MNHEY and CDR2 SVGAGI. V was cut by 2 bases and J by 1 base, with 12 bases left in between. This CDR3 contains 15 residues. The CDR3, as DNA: TGTGCCAGCAGTTACGAGGGGGAACATTCCTACGAGCAGTACTTC. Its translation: CASSYEGEHSYEQYF.

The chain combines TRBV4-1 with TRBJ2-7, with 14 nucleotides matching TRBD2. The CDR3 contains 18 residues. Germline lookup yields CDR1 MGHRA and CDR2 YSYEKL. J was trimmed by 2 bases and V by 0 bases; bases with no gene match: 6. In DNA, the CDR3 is TGCGCCAGCAGCCAAGATGGGACTAGCGGGGGAGTGACCTACGAGCAGTACTTC. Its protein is CASSQDGTSGGVTYEQYF.

CDR3 protein: CASSQGSSYEQYF. The CDR3 DNA sequence: TGTGCCAGCAGTCAAGGGAGCTCCTACGAGCAGTACTTC. The chain recombines TRBV6-5 with TRBJ2-7; a possible D gene is TRBD2 (5 bases). V was trimmed by 5 bases and J by 0 bases, leaving 8 bases between them. Germline CDR1 and CDR2: MNHEY and SVGAGI. The CDR3 spans 13 residues.

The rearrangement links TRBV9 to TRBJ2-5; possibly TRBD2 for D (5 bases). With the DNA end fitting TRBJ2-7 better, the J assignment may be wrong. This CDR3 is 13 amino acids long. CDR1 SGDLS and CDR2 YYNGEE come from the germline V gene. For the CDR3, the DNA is TGTGCCAGCAGCGTCAACGGCGGGTACGAGCAGTACTTC. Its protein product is CASSVNGGYEQYF.

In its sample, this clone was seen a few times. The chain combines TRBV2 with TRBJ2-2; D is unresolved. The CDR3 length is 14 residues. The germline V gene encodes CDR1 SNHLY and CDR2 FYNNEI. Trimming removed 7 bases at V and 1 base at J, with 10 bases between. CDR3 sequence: CASTLSRNTGELFF. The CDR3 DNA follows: TGTGCCAGCACCTTGTCACGGAACACCGGGGAGCTGTTTTTT.

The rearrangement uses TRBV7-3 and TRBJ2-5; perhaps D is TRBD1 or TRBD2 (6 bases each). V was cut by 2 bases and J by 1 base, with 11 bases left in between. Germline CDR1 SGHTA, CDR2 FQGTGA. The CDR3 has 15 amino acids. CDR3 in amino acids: CASSLGGTPQETQYF. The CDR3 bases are TGTGCCAGCAGCTTAGGGGGGACACCCCAAGAGACCCAGTACTTC.

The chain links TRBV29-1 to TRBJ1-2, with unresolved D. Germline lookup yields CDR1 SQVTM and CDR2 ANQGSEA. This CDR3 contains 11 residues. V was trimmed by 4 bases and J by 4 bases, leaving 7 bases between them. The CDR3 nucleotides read TGCAGCGTTGGGGCAGCCTATGGCTACACCTTC. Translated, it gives CSVGAAYGYTF.

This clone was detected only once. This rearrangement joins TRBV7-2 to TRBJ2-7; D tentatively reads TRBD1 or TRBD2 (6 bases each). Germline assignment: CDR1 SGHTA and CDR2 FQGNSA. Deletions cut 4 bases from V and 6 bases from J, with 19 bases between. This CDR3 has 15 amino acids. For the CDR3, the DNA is TGTGCCAGCAGCTCGGAGGTGGTACGGGGGCCCGAGCAGTACTTC. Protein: CASSSEVVRGPEQYF.

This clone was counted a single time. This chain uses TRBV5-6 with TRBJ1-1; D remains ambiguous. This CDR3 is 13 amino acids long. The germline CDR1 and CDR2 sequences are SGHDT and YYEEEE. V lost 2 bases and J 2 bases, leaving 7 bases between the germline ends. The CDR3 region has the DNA TGTGCCAGCAGCTTAACAGCCAACACTGAAGCTTTCTTT. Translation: CASSLTANTEAFF.

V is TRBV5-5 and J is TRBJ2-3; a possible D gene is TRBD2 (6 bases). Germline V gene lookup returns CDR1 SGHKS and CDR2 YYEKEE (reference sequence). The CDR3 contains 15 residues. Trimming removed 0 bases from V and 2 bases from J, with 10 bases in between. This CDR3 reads CASSLAAGNTDTQYF. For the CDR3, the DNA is TGTGCCAGCAGCTTGGCCGCGGGGAACACAGATACGCAGTATTTT.